The 21 T cell receptor beta chains in this list originate from one sample, sequenced in a study of blood T cell repertoires in COVID-19. The assay was immunoSEQ multiplex PCR, and TCRdb's table has in-frame clones only and misses some. This table holds 80,000 to 95,000 clones, about nine tenths found once. Sequencing was done on a sample of peripheral blood. These receptors came from a woman in her 70s with acute or convalescent COVID-19.

V gene TRBV7-2 combines with J gene TRBJ1-3; tentatively, D is TRBD1 (6 bases). The germline V and J ends were trimmed by 2 bases and 4 bases, with 9 bases remaining between them. The CDR3 has 14 amino acids. From germline, CDR1 is SGHTA and CDR2 FQGNSA. The CDR3 DNA reads TGTGCCAGCAGCTTACAGGGGACAGGAAACACCATATATTTT. As protein: CASSLQGTGNTIYF.

The gene calls are TRBV9 and TRBJ1-2; D gene uncertain. Germline V gives CDR1 SGDLS, CDR2 YYNGEE. V shed 3 bases and J shed 8 bases, with 8 bases lying between them. The CDR3 runs 11 residues. CDR3 nucleotides: TGTGCCAGCAGCGCTGGAGTGGGCTACACCTTC. Translating it yields CASSAGVGYTF.

The chain has TRBV27 and TRBJ1-1; 8 bases fit TRBD1. J was trimmed by 4 bases and V by 6 bases; bases with no gene match: 7. Germline V CDR1 and CDR2: MNHEY, SMNVEV (reference sequence). The CDR3 totals 14 residues. CDR3 sequence reads: CASRPTGGGTEAFF. CDR3 coding DNA: TGTGCCAGCAGACCAACAGGGGGGGGCACTGAAGCTTTCTTT.

This chain uses TRBV29-1 with TRBJ1-2; 9 bases fit TRBD1. The CDR3 totals 13 residues. In germline, CDR1 is SQVTM, CDR2 ANQGSEA. V was pared by 7 bases and J by 8 bases, with 11 bases of the junction left unmatched. The CDR3 DNA follows: TGCAGCGGTTACAGGGGGCGCGAGAGCGGCTACACCTTC. Translated, it gives CSGYRGRESGYTF.

This clone was detected only once. The rearrangement uses TRBV10-2 and TRBJ2-5; TRBD2 matches at 12 bases. V shed 6 bases and J 5 bases; nucleotides not matched to a gene: 4. Germline V lookup: CDR1 WSHSY, CDR2 SAAADI. The CDR3 is 14 amino acids. CDR3 DNA: TGCGCCAGCAGCCGGACTAGCGGGATGGAGACCCAGTACTTC. Translating it yields CASSRTSGMETQYF.

J is TRBJ2-1 and V is TRBV5-1; maybe TRBD2 (5 bases). The germline V gene has CDR1 SGHRS and CDR2 YFSETQ. CDR3 length: 15 residues. Trimming cost V 5 bases and J 2 bases, with 14 bases left between them. CDR3 sequence reads: CASRLGIATYNEQFF. DNA of the CDR3: TGCGCCAGCAGATTAGGGATAGCGACCTACAATGAGCAGTTCTTC.

The chain carries TRBV2 and TRBJ1-4; 11 nucleotides line up with TRBD1. The germline gives CDR1 SNHLY, CDR2 FYNNEI. Losses at the gene ends were 5 bases for V and 5 bases for J; bases not matched to a gene: 4. This CDR3 is 15 amino acids long. Written as DNA, the CDR3 is TGTGCCAGCAGTCCGGGACAGGGGGGCAATGAAAAACTGTTTTTT. Residues: CASSPGQGGNEKLFF.

The chain links TRBV6-5 to TRBJ1-1; D is perhaps TRBD1 (5 bases). V lost 7 bases to trimming and J lost 2 bases, with 14 bases between them. The CDR3 extends over 14 amino acids. Germline-derived CDR1 and CDR2 are MNHEY and SVGAGI. The CDR3 DNA follows: TGTGCCAGCACCATACCGGGGGGTAACACTGAAGCTTTCTTT. Translated, it gives CASTIPGGNTEAFF.

V is TRBV18 and J is TRBJ1-4; 7 bases agree with TRBD1. Losses at the gene ends were 5 bases for V and 3 bases for J; bases not matched to a gene: 6. The germline CDR1 and CDR2 sequences are KGHSH and LQKENI. This CDR3 region has 15 residues. DNA for the CDR3: TGTGCCAGCTCATTATCAGGGGGTGCTAATGAAAAACTGTTTTTT. Protein sequence: CASSLSGGANEKLFF.

The rearrangement joins TRBV6-5 to TRBJ2-2; 8 nucleotides align to TRBD2. The CDR3 has 16 residues. Germline V lookup: CDR1 MNHEY, CDR2 SVGAGI. The J segment lost 7 bases and the V segment lost 4 bases, leaving 11 bases of the junction unmatched. In DNA form, the CDR3 reads TGTGCCAGCAGTTTGTGGACTAGCCCAGCAAACGGGGAGCTGTTTTTT. Encoded protein: CASSLWTSPANGELFF.

The J gene is TRBJ1-2, the V gene TRBV7-9; 9 bases are shared with TRBD1. Germline CDR1 and CDR2: SEHNR and FQNEAQ (reference sequence). V shed 5 bases, J shed 4 bases, and the junction held 8 bases outside the gene matches. The CDR3 covers 15 residues. CDR3 residues: CASSPPGQGGYGYTF. CDR3 nucleotide sequence: TGTGCCAGCAGCCCACCGGGACAGGGAGGCTATGGCTACACCTTC.

The CDR3 loop is CASSLGRTGWEEKLFF. The CDR3 DNA reads as TGTGCCAGCAGCTTAGGCCGGACAGGGTGGGAAGAAAAACTGTTTTTT. This chain joins TRBV13 and TRBJ1-4; 8 positions match TRBD1. The V segment lost 0 bases and the J segment 8 bases; nucleotides outside the gene matches: 8. The CDR3 sequence is 16 residues long. Germline CDR1 and CDR2: PRHDT and FYEKMQ (reference sequence).

This clone has only a few counts. The V and J genes are TRBV30 and TRBJ2-2, with no clear D. The CDR3 covers 12 residues. Trimming left V 4 bases short and J 4 bases short, with 7 bases between. The germline CDR1 and CDR2 sequences are GTSNPN and SVGIG (reference sequence). DNA of the CDR3: TGTGCCTGGAAATTCGGCACCGGGGAGCTGTTTTTT. Translated: CAWKFGTGELFF.

In its sample, this clone was seen a few times. The chain uses TRBV5-1 and TRBJ2-1, with a possible D match to TRBD1 (6 bases). Per germline, CDR1 SGHRS and CDR2 YFSETQ. Trimming removed 2 bases from V and 6 bases from J, with 12 bases in between. This CDR3 has 14 amino acids. CDR3 region: CASSLMPRGNEQFF. DNA for the CDR3: TGCGCCAGCAGCTTAATGCCCAGGGGCAATGAGCAGTTCTTC.

CDR3 sequence: CASTIRTGDQPQHF. CDR3 nucleotide sequence: TGTGCCAGCACTATTCGGACAGGGGATCAGCCCCAGCATTTT. The chain employs TRBV6-5 and TRBJ1-5; 9 positions agree with TRBD1. Losses at the gene ends were 7 bases for V and 5 bases for J; bases not matched to a gene: 6. Germline V gene lookup returns CDR1 MNHEY and CDR2 SVGAGI. The length of the CDR3 is 14 residues.

The rearrangement joins TRBV19 to TRBJ2-4, with 7 bases lining up with TRBD1. There are 19 residues in the CDR3. Per the germline V gene, CDR1 is LNHDA and CDR2 is SQIVND (reference sequence). Losses at the gene ends were 1 base for V and 1 base for J; bases not matched to a gene: 13. The CDR3 is CASSIVWDRAKGAKNIQYF. CDR3 nucleotides: TGTGCCAGTAGTATAGTGTGGGACAGAGCGAAAGGCGCCAAAAACATTCAGTACTTC. The whole variable domain, remainder taken from reference TRBV19 and TRBJ2-4, is DGGITQSPKYLFRKEGQNVTLSCEQNLNHDAMYWYRQDPGQGLRLIYYSQIVNDFQKGDIAEGYSVSREKKESFPLTVTSAQKNPTAFYLCASSIVWDRAKGAKNIQYFGAGTRLSVL.

V usage is TRBV6-1 and J usage is TRBJ1-3, with D hard to call. The CDR3 is made up of 14 amino acids. Germline assignment: CDR1 MNHNS and CDR2 SASEGT. Trimming took 0 bases from V and 5 from J, leaving 8 bases between them. CDR3 residues: CASSEARLRNTIYF. CDR3 bases: TGTGCCAGCAGTGAAGCGCGACTAAGAAACACCATATATTTT.

The chain joins TRBV19 to TRBJ1-2; D is uncertain. Germline-derived CDR1 and CDR2 are LNHDA and SQIVND (reference sequence). The CDR3 covers 13 residues. The V gene lost 5 bases and the J gene lost 3 bases, with 10 bases spanning the gap. The CDR3 DNA is TGTGCCAGTAGTGAGGGAGTTGACTATGGCTACACCTTC. Its translation: CASSEGVDYGYTF.

The chain employs TRBV3-1 (or the pseudogene TRBV3-2) and TRBJ2-7, with 7 nucleotides matching TRBD2. CDR1 LGHDT and CDR2 YNNKEL come from the germline V gene (reference sequence). The CDR3 contains 13 residues. Losses at the gene ends were 4 bases for V and 6 bases for J; bases not matched to a gene: 6. As DNA, the CDR3 is TGTGCCAGCAGCCCTAGACTAGCTGGCGAGCAGTACTTC. Its protein is CASSPRLAGEQYF.

This clone was seen only a few times. The gene calls are TRBV6-4 and TRBJ1-1; tentative D call: TRBD1 (5 bases). The germline V gene has CDR1 MRHNA and CDR2 SNTAGT. The germline V and J ends were trimmed by 10 bases and 0 bases, with 12 bases remaining between them. The CDR3 totals 13 residues. This chain's CDR3 is CATRQTMNTEAFF. CDR3 in DNA: TGTGCCACGAGACAGACCATGAACACTGAAGCTTTCTTT.

This sequence joins TRBV3-1 (or the pseudogene TRBV3-2) and TRBJ1-1, with D possibly TRBD1 on 6 matching bases. The V end lost 2 bases, the J end lost 4 bases, and 14 bases lay between the germline ends. CDR1 is LGHDT, CDR2 YNNKEL, per germline (reference sequence). The CDR3 extends over 15 amino acids. CDR3 loop: CASSQRMTGLTEAFF. Written as DNA, the CDR3 is TGTGCCAGCAGCCAACGAATGACAGGTCTCACTGAAGCTTTCTTT.